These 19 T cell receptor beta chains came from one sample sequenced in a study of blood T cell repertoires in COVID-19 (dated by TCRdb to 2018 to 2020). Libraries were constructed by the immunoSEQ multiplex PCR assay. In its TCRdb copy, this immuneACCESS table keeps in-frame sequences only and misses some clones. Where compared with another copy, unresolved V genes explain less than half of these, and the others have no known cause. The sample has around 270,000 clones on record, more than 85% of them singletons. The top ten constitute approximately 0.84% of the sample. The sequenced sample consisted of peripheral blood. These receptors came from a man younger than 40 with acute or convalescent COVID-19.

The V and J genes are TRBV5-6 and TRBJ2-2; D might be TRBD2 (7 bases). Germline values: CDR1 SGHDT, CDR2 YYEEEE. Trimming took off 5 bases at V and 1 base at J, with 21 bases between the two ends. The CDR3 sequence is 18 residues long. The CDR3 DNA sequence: TGTGCCAGCAGGATCCGGGACACCGGGAGGTGGAACACCGGGGAGCTGTTTTTT. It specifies CASRIRDTGRWNTGELFF.

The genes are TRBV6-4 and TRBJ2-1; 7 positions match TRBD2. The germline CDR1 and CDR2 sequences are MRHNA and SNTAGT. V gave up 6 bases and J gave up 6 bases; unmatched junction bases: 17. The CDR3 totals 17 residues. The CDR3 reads CASSSSGAGGSTNEQFF. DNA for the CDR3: TGTGCCAGCAGCTCAAGCGGGGCGGGCGGCTCTACCAATGAGCAGTTCTTC.

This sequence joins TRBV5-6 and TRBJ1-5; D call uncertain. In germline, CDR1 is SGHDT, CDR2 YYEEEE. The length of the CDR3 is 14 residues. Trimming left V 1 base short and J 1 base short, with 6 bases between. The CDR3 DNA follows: TGTGCCAGCAGCTTGACGGGGAGCAATCAGCCCCAGCATTTT. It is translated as CASSLTGSNQPQHF. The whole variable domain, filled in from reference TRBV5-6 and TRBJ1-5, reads DAGVTQSPTHLIKTRGQQVTLRCSPKSGHDTVSWYQQALGQGPQFIFQYYEEEERQRGNFPDRFSGHQFPNYSSELNVNALLLGDSALYLCASSLTGSNQPQHFGDGTRLSIL.

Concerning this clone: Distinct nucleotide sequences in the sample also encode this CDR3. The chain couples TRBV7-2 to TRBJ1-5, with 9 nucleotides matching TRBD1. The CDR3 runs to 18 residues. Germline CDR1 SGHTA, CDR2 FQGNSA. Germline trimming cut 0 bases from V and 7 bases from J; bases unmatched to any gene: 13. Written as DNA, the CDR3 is TGTGCCAGCAGCTTAGCTCAACGTAGAGGGACAGGGTTGCAGCCCCAGCATTTT. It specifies CASSLAQRRGTGLQPQHF.

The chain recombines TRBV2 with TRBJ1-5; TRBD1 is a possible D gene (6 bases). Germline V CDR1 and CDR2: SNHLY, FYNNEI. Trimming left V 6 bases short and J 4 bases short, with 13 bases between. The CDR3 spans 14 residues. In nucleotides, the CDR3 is TGTGCCAGCAGGGGCGGACAGTTGAATCAGCCCCAGCATTTT. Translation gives CASRGGQLNQPQHF.

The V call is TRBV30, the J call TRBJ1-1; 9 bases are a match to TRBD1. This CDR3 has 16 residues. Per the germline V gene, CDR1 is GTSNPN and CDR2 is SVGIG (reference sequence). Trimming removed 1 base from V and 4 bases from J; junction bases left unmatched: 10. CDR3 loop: CAWSGHRDRESTEAFF. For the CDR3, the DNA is TGTGCCTGGAGTGGACACCGGGACAGGGAAAGCACTGAAGCTTTCTTT.

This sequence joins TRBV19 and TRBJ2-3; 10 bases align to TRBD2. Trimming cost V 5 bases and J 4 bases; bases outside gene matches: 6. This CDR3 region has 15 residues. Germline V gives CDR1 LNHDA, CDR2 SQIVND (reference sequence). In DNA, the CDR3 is TGTGCCAGTAGTTCCCCGGGACTAGCGTCAGATACGCAGTATTTT. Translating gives CASSSPGLASDTQYF.

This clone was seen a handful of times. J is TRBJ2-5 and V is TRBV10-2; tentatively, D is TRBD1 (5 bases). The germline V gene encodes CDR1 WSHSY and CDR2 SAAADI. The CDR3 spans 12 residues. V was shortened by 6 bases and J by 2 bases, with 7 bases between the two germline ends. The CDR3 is CASRDRQETQYF. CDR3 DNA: TGCGCCAGCAGAGACAGACAAGAGACCCAGTACTTC.

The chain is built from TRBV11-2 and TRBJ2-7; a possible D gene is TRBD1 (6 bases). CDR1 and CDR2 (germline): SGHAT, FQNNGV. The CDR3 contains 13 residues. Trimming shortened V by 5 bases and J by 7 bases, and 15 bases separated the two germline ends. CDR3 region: CASSIYRVGEQYF. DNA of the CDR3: TGTGCCAGCAGCATATACAGGGTTGGGGAGCAGTACTTC. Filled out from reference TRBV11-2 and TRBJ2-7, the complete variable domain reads EAGVAQSPRYKIIEKRQSVAFWCNPISGHATLYWYQQILGQGPKLLIQFQNNGVVDDSQLPKDRFSAERLKGVDSTLKIQPAKLEDSAVYLCASSIYRVGEQYFGPGTRLTVT.

CDR3 bases: TGTGCAAGTCGCTTTTACAGTAGAACTAATGAAAAACTGTTTTTT. Amino acid sequence: CASRFYSRTNEKLFF. This chain links TRBV12-2 with TRBJ1-4; the table's TRBD1 call for D was not verified on the DNA. TRBV12-2 constitutes a pseudogene. CDR3 length: 15 residues.

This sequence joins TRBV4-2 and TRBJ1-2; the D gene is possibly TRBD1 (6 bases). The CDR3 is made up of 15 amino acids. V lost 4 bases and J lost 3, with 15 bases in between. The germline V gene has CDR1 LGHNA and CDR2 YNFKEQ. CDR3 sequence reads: CASSPRDGTHYGYTF. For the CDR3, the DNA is TGTGCCAGCAGCCCCAGGGATGGGACACACTATGGCTACACCTTC.

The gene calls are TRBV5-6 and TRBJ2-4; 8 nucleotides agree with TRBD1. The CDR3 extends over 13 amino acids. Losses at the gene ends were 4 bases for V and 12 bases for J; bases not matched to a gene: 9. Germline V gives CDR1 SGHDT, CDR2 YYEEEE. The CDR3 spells CASSAWDRPNQYF. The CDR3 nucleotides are TGTGCCAGCAGCGCGTGGGACAGGCCGAATCAGTACTTC.

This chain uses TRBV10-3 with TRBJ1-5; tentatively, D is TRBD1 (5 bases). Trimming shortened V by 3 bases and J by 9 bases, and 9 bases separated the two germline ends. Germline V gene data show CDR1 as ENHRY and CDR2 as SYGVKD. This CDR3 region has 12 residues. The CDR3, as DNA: TGTGCCATCAGTGACAGGGATGGGCCCCAGCATTTT. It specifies CAISDRDGPQHF.

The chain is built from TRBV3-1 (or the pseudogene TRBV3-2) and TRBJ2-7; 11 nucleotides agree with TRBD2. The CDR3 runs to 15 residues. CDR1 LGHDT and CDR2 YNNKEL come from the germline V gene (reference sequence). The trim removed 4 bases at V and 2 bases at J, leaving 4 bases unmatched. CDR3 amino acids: CASSLRLAGTYEQYF. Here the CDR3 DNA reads TGTGCCAGCAGCCTCCGACTAGCGGGGACCTACGAGCAGTACTTC.

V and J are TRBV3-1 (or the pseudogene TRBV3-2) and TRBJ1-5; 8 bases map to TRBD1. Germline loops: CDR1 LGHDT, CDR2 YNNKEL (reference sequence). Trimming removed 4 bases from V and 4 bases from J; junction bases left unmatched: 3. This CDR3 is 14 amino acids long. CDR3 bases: TGTGCCAGCAGCCCGGACAGGGTTAATCAGCCCCAGCATTTT. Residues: CASSPDRVNQPQHF.

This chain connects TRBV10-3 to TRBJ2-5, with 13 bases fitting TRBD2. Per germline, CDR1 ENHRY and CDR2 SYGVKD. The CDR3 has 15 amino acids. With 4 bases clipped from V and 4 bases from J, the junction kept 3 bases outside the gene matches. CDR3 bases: TGTGCCATCAGTGCCGGACTAGCGGGAGTAGAGACCCAGTACTTC. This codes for CAISAGLAGVETQYF.

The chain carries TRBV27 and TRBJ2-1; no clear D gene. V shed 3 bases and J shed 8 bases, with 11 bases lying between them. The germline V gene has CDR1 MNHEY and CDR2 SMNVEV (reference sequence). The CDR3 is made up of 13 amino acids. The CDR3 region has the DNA TGTGCCAGCAGTTTGGGCTCGTGGTATGAGCAGTTCTTC. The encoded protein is CASSLGSWYEQFF.

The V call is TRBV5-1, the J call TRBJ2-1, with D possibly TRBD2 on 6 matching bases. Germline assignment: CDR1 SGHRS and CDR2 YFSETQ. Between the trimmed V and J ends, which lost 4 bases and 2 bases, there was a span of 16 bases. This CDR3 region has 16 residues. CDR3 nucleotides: TGCGCCAGCAGCAATGGGACTGGGAGCACCTACAATGAGCAGTTCTTC. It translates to CASSNGTGSTYNEQFF.

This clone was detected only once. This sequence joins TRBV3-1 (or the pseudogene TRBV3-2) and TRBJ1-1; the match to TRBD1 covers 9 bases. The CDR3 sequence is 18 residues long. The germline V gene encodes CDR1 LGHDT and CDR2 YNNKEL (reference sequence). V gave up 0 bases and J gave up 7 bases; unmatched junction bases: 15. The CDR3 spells CASSQDSWGQGFHLEAFF. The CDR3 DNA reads TGTGCCAGCAGCCAAGACTCTTGGGGACAGGGCTTCCATCTTGAAGCTTTCTTT.